This TCR beta chain was retrieved from a study of brain T cells in children with intractable seizures. Study results and limitations: Absence of clones before surgery may stem from lower sequencing depth. HCMV serostatus was not known, and viral specificity came from CDR3 similarity only.

Assay: immunoSEQ multiplex PCR; the TCRdb copy retains only in-frame clones and omits some. The table has 110,000 or so clones, approximately 94% seen once. Sequencing was limited to surgery cases with top T cell transcript signatures in brain tissue. At least one anti-epileptic drug was given before surgery. As concerns this clone: Its antigen remains unidentified.

This CDR3 spans 15 amino acids. V lost 1 base and J lost 0, with 7 bases in between. The germline gives CDR1 SGHTA, CDR2 FQGTGA. The chain uses TRBV7-3 and TRBJ2-1; the D gene is possibly TRBD2 (5 bases). This sequence was found in a boy under two years old with hemimegalencephaly and intractable seizures. The material was peripheral blood, obtained at surgery. CDR3 sequence: CASSLISGSYNEQFF. In nucleotides, the CDR3 is TGTGCCAGCAGCTTAATAAGCGGCTCCTACAATGAGCAGTTCTTC.